Here is one TCR beta chain with its context. As handled by the study authors: Estimated nucleated cell counts came from reference gene primer amplification. Assay: immunoSEQ multiplex PCR; the TCRdb copy retains only in-frame clones and omits some. D and trimming come from the DNA, and the V and J calls and clone size come from that table. The table has a few hundred thousand clones, about 87% seen once. The sample belongs to a study of blood T cell repertoires in COVID-19. About the study: Whether acute or convalescent, the COVID-19 samples came from the United States, Italy and Spain. Sample material is recorded as cDNA or gDNA derived from T cells, B-cell-depleted T cells, or PBMCs.

The CDR3 consists of 16 residues. CDR1 is MNHEY and CDR2 is SVGAGI in the germline V gene. V was pared by 4 bases and J by 3 bases, with 17 bases between. The sequencing sample was made of peripheral blood. The chain carries TRBV6-5 and TRBJ2-3; tentatively, D is TRBD2 (7 bases). The TCR was taken from a woman in her twenties or thirties who had recovered from COVID-19. The chain's CDR3 is CASSSPEAGATDTQYF. The CDR3 DNA is TGTGCCAGCAGTTCCCCGGAGGCGGGGGCAACAGATACGCAGTATTTT.